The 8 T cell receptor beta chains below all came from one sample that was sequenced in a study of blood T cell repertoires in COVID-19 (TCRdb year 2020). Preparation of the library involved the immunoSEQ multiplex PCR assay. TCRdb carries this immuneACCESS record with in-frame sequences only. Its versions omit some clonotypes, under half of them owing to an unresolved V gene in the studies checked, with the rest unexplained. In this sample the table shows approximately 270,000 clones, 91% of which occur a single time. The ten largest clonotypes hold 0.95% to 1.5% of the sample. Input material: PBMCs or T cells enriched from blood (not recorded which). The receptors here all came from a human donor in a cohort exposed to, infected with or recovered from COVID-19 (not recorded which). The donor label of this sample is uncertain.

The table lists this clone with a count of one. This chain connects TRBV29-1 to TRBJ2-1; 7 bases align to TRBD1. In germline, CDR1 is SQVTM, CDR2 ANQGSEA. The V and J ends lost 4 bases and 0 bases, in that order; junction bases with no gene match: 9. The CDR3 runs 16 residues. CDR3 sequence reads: CSVAAPQGTSYNEQFF. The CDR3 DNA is TGCAGCGTTGCAGCCCCACAGGGGACCTCCTACAATGAGCAGTTCTTC.

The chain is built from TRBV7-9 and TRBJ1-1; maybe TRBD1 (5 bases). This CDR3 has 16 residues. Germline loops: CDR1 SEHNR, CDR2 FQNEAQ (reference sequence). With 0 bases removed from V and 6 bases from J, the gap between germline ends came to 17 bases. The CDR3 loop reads CASSLAVGGSGPEAFF. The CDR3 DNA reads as TGTGCCAGCAGCTTAGCTGTCGGGGGGTCGGGGCCTGAAGCTTTCTTT.

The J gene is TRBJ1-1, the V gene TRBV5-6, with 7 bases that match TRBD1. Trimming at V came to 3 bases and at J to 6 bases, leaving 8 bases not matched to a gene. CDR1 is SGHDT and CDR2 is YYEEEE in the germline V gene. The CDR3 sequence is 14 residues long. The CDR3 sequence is CASSYRDSHSEAFF. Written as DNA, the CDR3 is TGTGCCAGCAGCTATCGGGACAGCCACTCTGAAGCTTTCTTT.

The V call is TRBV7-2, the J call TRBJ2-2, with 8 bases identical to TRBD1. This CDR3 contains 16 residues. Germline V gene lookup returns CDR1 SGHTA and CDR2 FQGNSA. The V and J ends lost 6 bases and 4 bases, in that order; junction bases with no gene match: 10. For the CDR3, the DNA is TGTGCCAGCAGGGACCCGACAGGGGTGGCCACCGGGGAGCTGTTTTTT. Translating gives CASRDPTGVATGELFF. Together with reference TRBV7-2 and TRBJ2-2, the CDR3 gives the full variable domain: GAGVSQSPSNKVTEKGKDVELRCDPISGHTALYWYRQSLGQGLEFLIYFQGNSAPDKSGLPSDRFSAERTGGSVSTLTIQRTQQEDSAVYLCASRDPTGVATGELFFGEGSRLTVL.

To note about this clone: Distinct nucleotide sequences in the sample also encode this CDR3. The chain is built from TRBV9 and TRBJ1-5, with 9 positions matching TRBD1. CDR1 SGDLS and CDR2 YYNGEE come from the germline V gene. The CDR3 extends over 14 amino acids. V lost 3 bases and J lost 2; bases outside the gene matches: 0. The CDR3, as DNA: TGTGCCAGCAGCGGGACAGGGGGCAATCAGCCCCAGCATTTT. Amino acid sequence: CASSGTGGNQPQHF.

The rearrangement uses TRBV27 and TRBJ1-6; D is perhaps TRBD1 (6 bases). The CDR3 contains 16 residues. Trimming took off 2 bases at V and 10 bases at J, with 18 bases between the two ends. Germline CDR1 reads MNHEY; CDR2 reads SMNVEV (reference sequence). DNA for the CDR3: TGTGCCAGCAGTTTACCCCAAACAGGGCGGCAGTCACCCCTCCACTTT. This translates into CASSLPQTGRQSPLHF.

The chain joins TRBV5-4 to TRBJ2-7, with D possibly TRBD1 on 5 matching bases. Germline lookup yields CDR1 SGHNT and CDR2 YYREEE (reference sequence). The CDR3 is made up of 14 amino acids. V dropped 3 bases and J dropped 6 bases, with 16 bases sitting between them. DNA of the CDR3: TGTGCCAGCAGCTACCTCACAGGAAAAGGCGAGCAGTACTTC. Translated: CASSYLTGKGEQYF.

In DNA, the CDR3 is TGCGCCAGCAGCTTGGAATTTTTGGGACAATTCACTGAAGCTTTCTTT. This sequence encodes CASSLEFLGQFTEAFF. This chain uses TRBV5-1 with TRBJ1-1; the D gene is possibly TRBD1 (6 bases). Germline loops: CDR1 SGHRS, CDR2 YFSETQ. This CDR3 is 16 amino acids long. The germline V and J ends were trimmed by 0 bases and 4 bases, with 16 bases remaining between them.